Below, 6 T cell receptor beta chains from the same sample are listed, as sequenced in a study of blood T cell repertoires in COVID-19. Only in-frame clones appear in the TCRdb table, and some are missing; sequencing was by immunoSEQ multiplex PCR. The top ten clones hold around 0.97% of a sample with almost 400,000 clones, approximately 90% of them seen once. Material: PBMCs or T cells enriched from blood (not recorded which). The receptors were gathered from a woman in her twenties or thirties with acute COVID-19.

The chain combines TRBV10-1 with TRBJ2-7; TRBD1 agrees at 10 bases. Germline V gene lookup returns CDR1 WNHNN and CDR2 SYGVQD (reference sequence). Trimming at V came to 8 bases and at J to 4 bases, leaving 14 bases not matched to a gene. CDR3 length equals 16 residues. In nucleotides, the CDR3 is TGCGCCAGCCGAATTTTGACCGGGACAGGGGTATACGAGCAGTACTTC. Translated, it gives CASRILTGTGVYEQYF.

With respect to this clone: The sample has other DNA sequences that encode this CDR3 too. The chain has TRBV9 and TRBJ2-7, with TRBD1 matching 9 bases. Germline trimming cut 0 bases from V and 3 bases from J; bases unmatched to any gene: 1. CDR1 is SGDLS, CDR2 YYNGEE, per germline. The CDR3 sequence is 14 residues long. CDR3 amino acids: CASSVGQGGYEQYF. In DNA form, the CDR3 reads TGTGCCAGCAGCGTAGGACAGGGGGGCTACGAGCAGTACTTC.

The genes are TRBV9 and TRBJ1-5, with TRBD1 matching 7 bases. This CDR3 comprises 12 residues. CDR1 is SGDLS and CDR2 is YYNGEE in the germline V gene. This CDR3 reads CATEGAFQPQHF. CDR3 DNA sequence: TGTGCTACGGAGGGGGCTTTTCAGCCCCAGCATTTT.

This chain connects TRBV27 to TRBJ2-7, with 11 bases that match TRBD1. The V gene's germline CDR1 is MNHEY and CDR2 SMNVEV (reference sequence). With V trimmed by 3 bases and J by 4 bases, 5 bases remained unmatched. There are 15 residues in the CDR3. CDR3 nucleotides: TGTGCCAGCAGTTTTAGGGGACAGGGGGTTTACGAGCAGTACTTC. Translated: CASSFRGQGVYEQYF.

This CDR3 is CASSERRQRNSPLHF. DNA of the CDR3: TGTGCCAGCAGTGAAAGGAGGCAGCGAAATTCACCCCTCCACTTT. This rearrangement joins TRBV2 to TRBJ1-6, with D unclear. Germline CDR1 is SNHLY and CDR2 is FYNNEI. V lost 2 bases to trimming and J lost 7 bases, with 12 bases between them. The CDR3 extends over 15 amino acids.

The chain has TRBV19 and TRBJ1-1; 7 nucleotides match TRBD1. This CDR3 comprises 18 residues. Losses at the gene ends were 3 bases for V and 1 base for J; bases not matched to a gene: 14. The germline CDR1 and CDR2 sequences are LNHDA and SQIVND (reference sequence). The CDR3 nucleotides read TGTGCCAGTAGTATTTTTGGCAGGGGGGTTTTCAGGAACACTGAAGCTTTCTTT. Its protein is CASSIFGRGVFRNTEAFF.